The rows below give T cell receptor beta chains drawn from one sample of a study of shared clonotypes between healthy human individuals. Clones were sequenced by immunoSEQ multiplex PCR, and TCRdb holds only the in-frame ones, with some missing. The data show around 1.5 million clones, roughly 98% seen once. The sample comprised naive CD4+ T cells sorted from blood. The receptors derive from a man aged 30 to 45 in good health. Both conserved end residues are part of each CDR3. The D gene is left open where the match is weak. The listing skips clone size in some rows; elsewhere it reads once, few, many or a size class.

j_call clone_size d_call cdr3_length v_call cdr3_nt cdr3_aa
TRBJ1-3 NA NA 13 TRBV19 TGTGCCAGTGGACTGAGCTCTGGAAACACCATATATTTT CASGLSSGNTIYF
TRBJ2-2 NA NA 14 TRBV28 TGTGCCAGCAGTTGGCTGTCGAACACCGGGGAGCTGTTTTTT CASSWLSNTGELFF
TRBJ1-1 NA NA 14 TRBV6-1 TGTGCCAGCTCGCAGCGACAGTTGAACACTGAAGCTTTCTTT CASSQRQLNTEAFF
TRBJ1-4 NA NA 17 TRBV7-2 NA CASSLGSELPLRKNCFF
TRBJ2-1 NA NA 16 TRBV5-1 TGCGCCAGCGGAGGGCGTGGCCTTAACTCCTACAATGAGCAGTTCTTC CASGGRGLNSYNEQFF
TRBJ2-5 NA TRBD2 14 TRBV2 TGTGCCAGCAAGGTAGCGGGAGCGTGGGAGACCCAGTACTTC CASKVAGAWETQYF
TRBJ2-5 NA TRBD1 16 TRBV18 TGTGCCAGCTCACTACTACCGGGACAGGGTATAGAGACCCAGTACTTC CASSLLPGQGIETQYF
TRBJ2-4 NA NA 15 TRBV28 TGTGCCAGCAGTTTACCCGGGAGTCTCAAAAACATTCAGTACTTC CASSLPGSLKNIQYF
TRBJ2-3 NA NA 17 TRBV5-5 TGTGCCAGCAGCCCAATAGGGCAGGGCCTGGGCACAGATACGCAGTATTTT CASSPIGQGLGTDTQYF
TRBJ2-7 once TRBD1 14 TRBV15 TGTGCCACCAGCACCCGGGACAGGGGTGGCGAGCAGTACTTC CATSTRDRGGEQYF
TRBJ1-1 NA NA 15 TRBV7-9 TGTGCCAGCAGCTTAGGAGAGGGGAGCTACACTGAAGCTTTCTTT CASSLGEGSYTEAFF
TRBJ2-1 NA TRBD2 16 TRBV18 TGTGCCAGCTCACCTCTCCTAGCGGGAGGTACCAATGAGCAGTTCTTC CASSPLLAGGTNEQFF
TRBJ2-3 NA NA 15 TRBV5-5 TGTGCCAGCAGCTTGGCCCAGGGAAGGTCAGATACGCAGTATTTT CASSLAQGRSDTQYF
TRBJ1-2 NA NA 13 TRBV18 TGTGCCAGCTCACCAGTGGGGGCAGATGGCTACACCTTC CASSPVGADGYTF
TRBJ2-1 NA NA 17 TRBV4-3 TGCGCCAGCAGCCGGAAACCCTCGACCCTGGAATACAATGAGCAGTTCTTC CASSRKPSTLEYNEQFF
TRBJ2-7 NA NA 15 TRBV7-6 TGTGCCAGCAGCTTAGCGTCAGGCGGCTCCTACGAGCAGTACTTC CASSLASGGSYEQYF
TRBJ2-7 NA NA 16 TRBV4-1 TGCGCCAGCAGCCAAGGGGGAGGGGGAGGGTTCCTGGAGCAGTACTTC CASSQGGGGGFLEQYF
TRBJ1-3 NA NA 16 TRBV18 TGTGCCAGCTCAACTGCGGACACTTACTCTGGAAACACCATATATTTT CASSTADTYSGNTIYF
TRBJ2-5 NA NA 17 TRBV9 TGTGCCAGCAGCGTATATCGTTCTGCCCAGGGACGAGAGACCCAGTACTTC CASSVYRSAQGRETQYF
TRBJ2-3 NA NA 14 TRBV25-1 TGTGCCAGCCAGAACAGCCGATTCACAGATACGCAGTATTTT CASQNSRFTDTQYF
TRBJ2-7 NA TRBD1 14 TRBV28 TGTGCCAGCAATGGGGGCGGGACAGGGATCGAGCAGTACTTC CASNGGGTGIEQYF
TRBJ2-7 NA TRBD2 12 TRBV28 TGTGCCAGCAGTGGACGCGGGGGCGAGCAGTACTTC CASSGRGGEQYF
TRBJ2-7 NA NA 12 TRBV6-1 TGTGCCAGCAGTGAGCTGGAGGTCGAGCAGTACTTC CASSELEVEQYF
TRBJ1-2 once NA 15 TRBV5-1 TGCGCCAGCAGCTTGGTGCAGGGCGAAGGCTATGGCTACACCTTC CASSLVQGEGYGYTF
TRBJ2-1 NA TRBD2 16 TRBV11-2 TGTGCCAGCAGCTCCGGGGGGACTAGCAGTTCCCATGAGCAGTTCTTC CASSSGGTSSSHEQFF
TRBJ2-2 once TRBD1 14 TRBV7-7 TGTGCCAGCAGCTTAGGACAGGGGACCGGGGAGCTGTTTTTT CASSLGQGTGELFF
TRBJ2-2 NA NA 17 TRBV4-1 TGCGCCAGCAGCCAATTCCGGGGTGCCTCGGTGGGCGGGGAGCTGTTTTTT CASSQFRGASVGGELFF
TRBJ2-1 NA TRBD2 16 TRBV27 TGTGCCAGCAGTCCACGACTAGCGGGAGGAAACAATGAGCAGTTCTTC CASSPRLAGGNNEQFF
TRBJ1-1 NA TRBD1 14 TRBV5-1 TGCGCCAGCAGCGGACTAACAGGGGGCACTGAAGCTTTCTTT CASSGLTGGTEAFF
TRBJ2-6 NA NA 13 TRBV19 TGTGCCAGTCACGTTGGGGGGGCCAACGTCCTGACTTTC CASHVGGANVLTF
TRBJ2-3 NA NA 15 TRBV6-4 TGTGCCAGCAGTGAGGGGGGTACCCCCACAGATACGCAGTATTTT CASSEGGTPTDTQYF
TRBJ2-6 once NA 16 TRBV25-1 TGTGCCAGCAGTAAGACTGGGATCTCTGGGGCCAACGTCCTGACTTTC CASSKTGISGANVLTF
TRBJ2-1 NA TRBD1 15 TRBV5-6 TGTGCCAGCAGCTTCGACAGGGTCGGCTACAATGAGCAGTTCTTC CASSFDRVGYNEQFF
TRBJ2-1 NA NA 14 TRBV5-1 TGCGCCAGCAGCGGGATCACAGGGCTGGGCGAGCAGTTCTTC CASSGITGLGEQFF
TRBJ2-6 NA NA 15 TRBV2 TGTGCCAGCAGTGGGGTCGGTACTGGGGCCAACGTCCTGACTTTC CASSGVGTGANVLTF
TRBJ1-1 NA TRBD1 15 TRBV19 TGTGCCAGTAGCGAAAGGACAGGGCTGAACACTGAAGCTTTCTTT CASSERTGLNTEAFF
TRBJ2-7 NA TRBD2 15 TRBV5-1 TGCGCCAGCAGCCTACAGACTAGCGGGAGCTATGAGCAGTACTTC CASSLQTSGSYEQYF
TRBJ2-2 NA TRBD2 13 TRBV19 TGTGCCAGCCGACTAGCAAACACCGGGGAGCTGTTTTTT CASRLANTGELFF
TRBJ2-5 NA NA 13 TRBV7-2 TGTGCCAGCAGCTTGAGGGGGGGAGAGACCCAGTACTTC CASSLRGGETQYF
TRBJ1-2 NA NA 14 TRBV11-2 TGTGCCAGCAGCCGTAATACGGGGGACTATGGCTACACCTTC CASSRNTGDYGYTF
TRBJ2-2 NA NA 16 TRBV5-1 TGCGCCAGCAGCTTGGCAGACAGGATGAACACCGGGGAGCTGTTTTTT CASSLADRMNTGELFF
TRBJ2-3 NA NA 15 TRBV5-6 TGTGCCAGCAGCTTGGGGGGCGTATTCACAGATACGCAGTATTTT CASSLGGVFTDTQYF
TRBJ2-1 NA NA 15 TRBV10-3 TGTGCCATCAGTGAGTTTGGACATACCTACAATGAGCAGTTCTTC CAISEFGHTYNEQFF
TRBJ2-1 NA NA 16 TRBV5-1 TGCGCCAGCAGCCCAGACTGGGGGGGCGCTTGGAATGAGCAGTTCTTC CASSPDWGGAWNEQFF
TRBJ2-7 NA TRBD2 16 TRBV5-5 TGTGCCAGCAGCAGGGGACTAGCGGGAGTGGAATACGAGCAGTACTTC CASSRGLAGVEYEQYF